This is a list of T cell receptor beta chains from one sample in a study of PD-1 blockade in mismatch repair-deficient tumors. Some clones are missing from TCRdb's copy, which holds only in-frame ones; the method was immunoSEQ multiplex PCR. The data contain about 49,000 clones, 65% to 80% of them singletons. The sequencing here drew on PBMCs, taken before pembrolizumab treatment. These receptor sequences come from an adult with mismatch repair-deficient cancer. Both conserved end residues are part of each CDR3. The D gene is left open where the match is weak. Some rows have no size entry. The others give once, few or many, or a class for an expanded clone.

d_call j_call v_call clone_size cdr3_nt cdr3_aa
- TRBJ2-3 TRBV9 - TGTGCCAGCAGCCCCGAGACAGCAGATACGCAGTATTTT CASSPETADTQYF
- TRBJ2-1 TRBV2 - TGTGCCAGCAGTGGGGGCCTTGAGCAGTTCTTC CASSGGLEQFF
- TRBJ1-1 TRBV5-6 - TGTGCCAGCAGCCAGATGGGGGCGCGGGACACTGAAGCTTTCTTT CASSQMGARDTEAFF
- TRBJ2-1 TRBV30 - TGTGCCTGGAGGCCGGGTCCTGCCGACAATGAGCAGTTCTTC CAWRPGPADNEQFF
TRBD2 TRBJ2-7 TRBV7-6 - TGTGCCAGCAGCCCCCTTCCTAGCGGGGACTACGAGCAGTACTTC CASSPLPSGDYEQYF
TRBD1 TRBJ1-5 TRBV11-3 - TGTGCCAGCAGCTTACCGGTCGGGACAGGGAGTAATCAGCCCCAGCATTTT CASSLPVGTGSNQPQHF
- TRBJ2-1 TRBV5-6 - TGTGCCAGCAGCTCTTGGGGTAGTTCCGATAACAATGAGCAGTTCTTC CASSSWGSSDNNEQFF
- TRBJ2-7 TRBV6-5 - TGTGCCAGCAGGGGGGTGGGACTCCACTACGAGCAGTACTTC CASRGVGLHYEQYF
- TRBJ1-1 TRBV11-3 - TGTGCCAGCAGCCCCCTTTGGGGCACTGAAGCTTTCTTT CASSPLWGTEAFF
- TRBJ1-3 TRBV4-3 - TGCGCCAGCAGCCAAGATTGGGCCACTCCTGGAAACACCATATATTTT CASSQDWATPGNTIYF
- TRBJ2-5 TRBV2 - TGTGCCAGCACCCCGGACAGAGGAGGAGAGACCCAGTACTTC CASTPDRGGETQYF
- TRBJ1-2 TRBV7-2 few TGTGCCAGCAGCTTCCCAGGGAACTATGGCTACACCTTC CASSFPGNYGYTF
- TRBJ1-5 TRBV2 - TGTGCCAGCAGTGAAGCGGGTTTTCGAAATCAGCCCCAGCATTTT CASSEAGFRNQPQHF
- TRBJ1-2 TRBV6-1 - TGTGCCAGCAGGGCCGCAGGGGTGCACTATGGCTACACCTTC CASRAAGVHYGYTF
TRBD2 TRBJ2-7 TRBV6-1 - TGTGCCAGCAGTTTGGGGGGGGACGAGCAGTACTTC CASSLGGDEQYF
TRBD1 TRBJ2-2 TRBV7-8 once TGTGCCAGCAGCTTATATTCGGGGACAGAGAACACCGGGGAGCTGTTTTTT CASSLYSGTENTGELFF
TRBD2 TRBJ2-2 TRBV19 - TGTGCCAGTAGTATAGTCGGACTAGCGGGAGGGCCCACCGGGGAGCTGTTTTTT CASSIVGLAGGPTGELFF
- TRBJ2-2 TRBV27 - TGTGCCAGCAGCCGTCCCGCGGGGGAGCTGTTTTTT CASSRPAGELFF
- TRBJ2-2 TRBV5-5 - TGTGCCAGCAGCTTGGATGTCTTGCGCCGGGAGCTGTTTTTT CASSLDVLRRELFF
TRBD1 TRBJ2-1 TRBV13 - TGTGCCAGCAGCTCCCAACAGGGGGCTCGGGACTGGAAAGTCAATGAGCAGTTCTTC CASSSQQGARDWKVNEQFF
- TRBJ2-1 TRBV7-2 - TGTGCCAGCAGCTTGGCCGCCTACAATGAGCAGTTCTTC CASSLAAYNEQFF
- TRBJ1-2 TRBV11-2 - TGTGCCAGCAGCTTAGTGAACGGCCCCTATGGCTACACCTTC CASSLVNGPYGYTF
- TRBJ1-4 TRBV5-1 - TGCGCCAGCAGCTTGGCGGGTGCAACTAATGAAAAACTGTTTTTT CASSLAGATNEKLFF
- TRBJ2-7 TRBV5-1 - TGCGCCATCCTTAAAAATACGGGAGCGGGCGACGAGCAGTACTTC CAILKNTGAGDEQYF
- TRBJ2-3 TRBV13 - TGTGCCAGCAGCTTAGGTTCGCGAATAGATACGCAGTATTTT CASSLGSRIDTQYF
- TRBJ2-3 TRBV27 - TGTGCCAGCAGTTCCACCGCTTTCGGTTCAGATACGCAGTATTTT CASSSTAFGSDTQYF
- TRBJ2-4 TRBV6-1 once TGTGCCAGCAGCTTCCGAAGGGAGGACATTCAGTACTTC CASSFRREDIQYF
TRBD1 TRBJ1-4 TRBV4-3 - TGCGCCAGCAGCCAAGACCGGGACAGGGGTGAAAAACTGTTTTTT CASSQDRDRGEKLFF
- TRBJ2-1 TRBV9 - TGTGCCAGCAGCGGGCCCTACAATGAGCAGTTCTTC CASSGPYNEQFF
- TRBJ2-2 TRBV27 once TGTGCCAGCAGTTTCCGGCAGGACACCGGGGAGCTGTTTTTT CASSFRQDTGELFF
TRBD2 TRBJ2-3 TRBV7-2 - TGTGCCAGCAGCCTCTCGAGCGGGAGCCCCCCAGATACGCAGTATTTT CASSLSSGSPPDTQYF
- TRBJ2-7 TRBV21-1 - TGTGCCAGCAGCAAACTGACAGGGGGATCTCCCTCCTACGAGCAGTACTTC CASSKLTGGSPSYEQYF
TRBD1 TRBJ2-7 TRBV7-6 - TGTGCCAGCAGCAGACGGCCGGGACAGGGCGTTGGGAACGAGCAGTACTTC CASSRRPGQGVGNEQYF
- TRBJ1-5 TRBV30 - TGTGCCTGGAGTCCCCCTAATCAGCCCCAGCATTTT CAWSPPNQPQHF
- TRBJ1-1 TRBV6-6 - TGTGCCAACAAGAAGCAGCCTGACACTGAAGCTTTCTTT CANKKQPDTEAFF
- TRBJ2-1 TRBV19 - TGTGCCAGTAGTAGTGATTTCAGCAATGAGCAGTTCTTC CASSSDFSNEQFF
TRBD2 TRBJ2-1 TRBV6-1 - TGTGCCAGCAGTGAAGGCCCTAGCGGGAGGGATGAGCAGTTCTTC CASSEGPSGRDEQFF
- TRBJ2-7 TRBV14 - TGTGCCAGCAGCGATCGACTAGTCTACGAGCAGTACTTC CASSDRLVYEQYF
- TRBJ2-7 TRBV7-9 - TGTGCCAGCAGCGCCGCCCAGGGATTCAACGAGCAGTACTTC CASSAAQGFNEQYF
TRBD2 TRBJ2-5 TRBV5-6 - TGTGCCAGCAGCTCCGGACTAGCGGGAGGCACCCAGTACTTC CASSSGLAGGTQYF
TRBD2 TRBJ2-1 TRBV9 - TGTGCCAGCAGCCAGGGACTAGCGGGAAGCTCCTACAATGAGCAGTTCTTC CASSQGLAGSSYNEQFF
TRBD1 TRBJ1-1 TRBV27 - TGTGCCAGCAGTATGGGACAGCGGGCTGAAGCTTTCTTT CASSMGQRAEAFF
TRBD2 TRBJ2-7 TRBV19 once TGTGCCAGTAAGGAGACTAGCGGGAGCTCCTACGAGCAGTACTTC CASKETSGSSYEQYF
TRBD1 TRBJ2-7 TRBV27 many TGTGCCAGTAGACAGGGTATCGAGCAGTACTTC CASRQGIEQYF
TRBD1 TRBJ1-2 TRBV7-9 - TGTGCCAGCAGCTCTCCCGCCGGGACAGGCGGATATGGCTACACCTTC CASSSPAGTGGYGYTF
TRBD2 TRBJ2-1 TRBV7-3 few TGTGCCAGCAGCTTACGTCTAGCGGTAACGTACAATGAGCAGTTCTTC CASSLRLAVTYNEQFF
TRBD1 TRBJ2-5 TRBV25-1 - TGTGCCAGCAGTTTACGGACAGGGGGGAACTCCCAAGAGACCCAGTACTTC CASSLRTGGNSQETQYF
- TRBJ2-3 TRBV5-1 - TGCGCCAGCAGCTTGGTGGGGGGAGCGAGCACAGATACGCAGTATTTT CASSLVGGASTDTQYF
- TRBJ2-2 TRBV13 - TGTGCCAGCAGCTTACGAGGGAGTGGTTACACCGGGGAGCTGTTTTTT CASSLRGSGYTGELFF
- TRBJ2-4 TRBV2 - TGTGCCAGCAGTGTAAGGCCAGGAGGGAACATTCAGTACTTC CASSVRPGGNIQYF
TRBD2 TRBJ2-1 TRBV7-9 - TGTGCCAGCAGGTTCTCCGGGACTAGCGTATTTTTCGATGAGCAGTTCTTC CASRFSGTSVFFDEQFF
- TRBJ1-1 TRBV9 once TGTGCCAGCAGCGTAGATATTCCGGGGACTGAAGCTTTCTTT CASSVDIPGTEAFF
TRBD2 TRBJ2-7 TRBV27 - TGTGCCAGCAGTTTGTGGGGGAGGGCCGGAAGCGAGCAGTACTTC CASSLWGRAGSEQYF
- TRBJ1-2 TRBV6-6 - TGTGCCAGCAGGACGGGGTTAGAGAATCGTGGCTACACCTTC CASRTGLENRGYTF
- TRBJ2-1 TRBV6-6 - TGTGCCAGCAGTCAAGGCAATGAGCAGTTCTTC CASSQGNEQFF